The T cell receptor beta chain described here comes from a study of PD-1 blockade in mismatch repair-deficient tumors (dated by TCRdb to 2017 to 2019). A note on the overall study: Between late 2013 and late 2016, the trial enrolled 86 consecutive patients with approximately 12 types of mismatch repair-deficient cancer, all of whom had received prior treatment and were progressing. Tumor-associated T cell clones were tracked in the peripheral blood of patients responding to PD-1 blockade by deep sequencing of TCR CDR3 regions. Study-wide conclusions, independent of this receptor: After pembrolizumab, tumor-resident clones, which were often undetectable in blood before treatment, expanded rapidly and then contracted, generally ahead of radiologic responses.

A note on this clone: Which antigen it targets is not known. Per-base quality was not reported, and no clone a single base away is much larger than it.

The protocol used for the library was the immunoSEQ multiplex PCR assay. What TCRdb holds here is the immuneACCESS table cut down to in-frame rearrangements. Part of the clones is not present; checked against another copy, under half of the missing clones reflect an unresolved V gene, and the others are unexplained. The sample data list roughly 130,000 clones, and almost 90% of these were observed just once. Together, the top ten hold approximately 10% of the sample. V and J are truncated by 5 bases and 8 bases respectively, leaving an intervening sequence of 16 bases. The CDR3 contains 13 residues, cysteine and phenylalanine counted. Only CDR3 DNA remains: 39 bases, in frame from the first base. According to the germline V gene (reference sequence), CDR1 reads GTSNPN and CDR2 reads SVGIG. Mismatch repair deficiency in every enrolled patient was established by polymerase chain reaction or immunohistochemistry. TCR sequencing was performed for a few patients who responded to pembrolizumab therapy. Pembrolizumab PD-1 blockade was prospectively tested in advanced mismatch repair-deficient cancers, regardless of tissue of origin, in the phase II trial. Peripheral blood T cell samples were collected serially, before PD-1 blockade began and at several time points afterward. Blood sampling time points were reported as weeks after the first dose of pembrolizumab.

The TCR sequence derives from an adult with mismatch repair-deficient cancer. The rearrangement joined TRBV30 to TRBJ2-4, with TRBD1 tentatively as D gene (6 bases match). The input for sequencing was peripheral blood, taken approximately 72 weeks after starting pembrolizumab. The CDR3 region reads CAWAPRGRDIQYF. DNA sequence: TGTGCCTGGGCACCCAGGGGTCGGGACATTCAGTACTTC.